The rows below give T cell receptor beta chains drawn from one sample of a study of identical twins. TCRdb re-analysed the 5' RACE reads in MiXCR, keeping a single row per CDR3 protein. This table has under 500,000 distinct CDR3 sequences, more than 13% appearing once. These data also featured in a second study, about yellow fever vaccine responses in identical twins.

Sequencing was done on a sample of CD4+ T cells sorted from blood. Receptor source: a woman aged 18-29 years in good health. CDR3s include the opening cysteine and the closing phenylalanine or tryptophan. Each record gives: V gene, D gene, clone size, J gene, CDR3 DNA, CDR3 protein. A D gene is named only where the DNA matches it firmly. A row's size may be missing; if present it is once, few, many or a size class.

V gene: TRBV3-1
D gene: -
clone size: -
J gene: TRBJ2-7
CDR3 DNA: TGTGCCAGCAGCCAATTCCCAGGGGAGAAGAGGGAGCAGTACTTC
CDR3 protein: CASSQFPGEKREQYF

V gene: TRBV27
D gene: -
clone size: many
J gene: TRBJ1-5
CDR3 DNA: TGTGCCAGCAGGCCGCGGGGCAGTCAAAATCAGCCCCAGCATTTT
CDR3 protein: CASRPRGSQNQPQHF

V gene: TRBV7-2
D gene: -
clone size: once
J gene: TRBJ2-1
CDR3 DNA: TGTGCCAGCAGCCCAGGACGCAGGAGCTCCTACAATGAGCAGTTCTTC
CDR3 protein: CASSPGRRSSYNEQFF

V gene: TRBV7-2
D gene: -
clone size: -
J gene: TRBJ2-6
CDR3 DNA: TGTGCCAGCAGCTCACGCTCCAAAGGGGCCAACGTCCTGACTTTC
CDR3 protein: CASSSRSKGANVLTF

V gene: TRBV12-3/TRBV12-4
D gene: TRBD2
clone size: -
J gene: TRBJ2-7
CDR3 DNA: TGTGCCAGCAGTCCTAGCGGGAGTAACCCCCACGAGCAGTACTTC
CDR3 protein: CASSPSGSNPHEQYF

V gene: TRBV28
D gene: -
clone size: few
J gene: TRBJ2-7
CDR3 DNA: TGTGCCAGCAGTTTATTAACAGGGACATACGAGCAGTACTTC
CDR3 protein: CASSLLTGTYEQYF

V gene: TRBV10-3
D gene: -
clone size: few
J gene: TRBJ2-7
CDR3 DNA: TGTGCCATCAGTGAGGGCAGGGGACACGAGCAGTACTTC
CDR3 protein: CAISEGRGHEQYF

V gene: TRBV11-1
D gene: -
clone size: -
J gene: TRBJ2-7
CDR3 DNA: TGTGCCAGCAGCTTGGGGACCAAAGTCTACGAGCAGTACTTC
CDR3 protein: CASSLGTKVYEQYF

V gene: TRBV29-1
D gene: TRBD2
clone size: few
J gene: TRBJ2-5
CDR3 DNA: TGCATCCCTCTACCTGGCGGGAGAACCCGAGAGACCCAGTACTTC
CDR3 protein: CIPLPGGRTRETQYF

V gene: TRBV25-1
D gene: -
clone size: -
J gene: TRBJ1-6
CDR3 DNA: TGTGCCAGCAGTGAGGCTAAGCCAGGGCAGGGATCACCCCTCCACTTT
CDR3 protein: CASSEAKPGQGSPLHF

V gene: TRBV29-1
D gene: -
clone size: few
J gene: TRBJ2-5
CDR3 DNA: TGCAGCGTTGATGAGAGGGCCTTTGAGACCCAGTACTTC
CDR3 protein: CSVDERAFETQYF

V gene: TRBV4-3
D gene: TRBD2
clone size: few
J gene: TRBJ2-7
CDR3 DNA: TGCGCCAGCAGCCAAGAGGGTCGGACTAGCGGACCCTACGAGCAGTACTTC
CDR3 protein: CASSQEGRTSGPYEQYF

V gene: TRBV28
D gene: TRBD1
clone size: few
J gene: TRBJ2-5
CDR3 DNA: TGTGCCAGCAGTTTAGGGGGGACAGGGGAAGAGACCCAGTACTTC
CDR3 protein: CASSLGGTGEETQYF

V gene: TRBV20-1
D gene: -
clone size: -
J gene: TRBJ2-3
CDR3 DNA: TGCAGTGCTAGAGTTAGGGGCTCCCGCACAGATACGCAGTATTTT
CDR3 protein: CSARVRGSRTDTQYF

V gene: TRBV6-1
D gene: -
clone size: -
J gene: TRBJ2-5
CDR3 DNA: TGTGCCAGCAGCCCGTGGGCAGGGGAAAAGACCCAGTACTTC
CDR3 protein: CASSPWAGEKTQYF

V gene: TRBV5-1
D gene: -
clone size: few
J gene: TRBJ2-1
CDR3 DNA: TGCGCCAGCAGCAAGACTGGACAGAACAATGAGCAGTTCTTC
CDR3 protein: CASSKTGQNNEQFF

V gene: TRBV15
D gene: TRBD1
clone size: few
J gene: TRBJ2-2
CDR3 DNA: TGTGCCACCAGCAGAGTAGGGACAGGGAACACCGGGGAGCTGTTTTTT
CDR3 protein: CATSRVGTGNTGELFF

V gene: TRBV9
D gene: -
clone size: -
J gene: TRBJ2-1
CDR3 DNA: TGTGCCAGCAGCGCCCGTGGGCCGGACAATGAGCAGTTCTTC
CDR3 protein: CASSARGPDNEQFF

V gene: TRBV20-1
D gene: TRBD1
clone size: few
J gene: TRBJ2-7
CDR3 DNA: TGCAGTGCTAGAAAACCGGGACAGCGCGAGCAGTACTTC
CDR3 protein: CSARKPGQREQYF

V gene: TRBV20-1
D gene: -
clone size: few
J gene: TRBJ1-4
CDR3 DNA: TGCAGGATAGGCGGGACTAATGAAAAACTGTTTTTT
CDR3 protein: CRIGGTNEKLFF

V gene: TRBV28
D gene: -
clone size: few
J gene: TRBJ2-7
CDR3 DNA: TGTGCCAGCAGTTATGGGTCCGTACCGAGCTCCTACGAGCAGTACTTC
CDR3 protein: CASSYGSVPSSYEQYF

V gene: TRBV2
D gene: -
clone size: -
J gene: TRBJ2-3
CDR3 DNA: TGTGCCATGGGAGGAGCTAGCAAAACCCTCATAACAGATACGCAGTATTTT
CDR3 protein: CAMGGASKTLITDTQYF

V gene: TRBV7-9
D gene: -
clone size: many
J gene: TRBJ2-3
CDR3 DNA: TGTGCCAACTACCGGGAGATAACAGATACGCAGTATTTT
CDR3 protein: CANYREITDTQYF

V gene: TRBV11-2
D gene: TRBD2
clone size: -
J gene: TRBJ2-5
CDR3 DNA: TGTGCCAGCAGCTCCGGACTAGCGTACCAAGAGACCCAGTACTTC
CDR3 protein: CASSSGLAYQETQYF

V gene: TRBV11-3
D gene: TRBD1
clone size: few
J gene: TRBJ2-4
CDR3 DNA: TGTGCCAGCAGCTTGGGTCCGGGACAGGGACAAAACATTCAGTACTTC
CDR3 protein: CASSLGPGQGQNIQYF

V gene: TRBV12-3/TRBV12-4
D gene: -
clone size: few
J gene: TRBJ1-1
CDR3 DNA: TGTGCCAGCAACTCAAAGGACCGGCACGGCGCTGAAGCTTTCTTT
CDR3 protein: CASNSKDRHGAEAFF

V gene: TRBV4-1
D gene: TRBD2
clone size: many
J gene: TRBJ2-4
CDR3 DNA: TGCGCCAGCAGCCCAAGCGGGATAGGGGCCAAAAACATTCAGTACTTC
CDR3 protein: CASSPSGIGAKNIQYF

V gene: TRBV12-3/TRBV12-4
D gene: -
clone size: -
J gene: TRBJ2-1
CDR3 DNA: TGTGCCAGCAGTTTAGCGTGGAAAGCGAGTGAGCAGTTCTTC
CDR3 protein: CASSLAWKASEQFF

V gene: TRBV18
D gene: -
clone size: -
J gene: TRBJ2-2
CDR3 DNA: TGTGCCAGCTCACCATTGGAGGGGGTGACCGGGGAGCTGTTTTTT
CDR3 protein: CASSPLEGVTGELFF